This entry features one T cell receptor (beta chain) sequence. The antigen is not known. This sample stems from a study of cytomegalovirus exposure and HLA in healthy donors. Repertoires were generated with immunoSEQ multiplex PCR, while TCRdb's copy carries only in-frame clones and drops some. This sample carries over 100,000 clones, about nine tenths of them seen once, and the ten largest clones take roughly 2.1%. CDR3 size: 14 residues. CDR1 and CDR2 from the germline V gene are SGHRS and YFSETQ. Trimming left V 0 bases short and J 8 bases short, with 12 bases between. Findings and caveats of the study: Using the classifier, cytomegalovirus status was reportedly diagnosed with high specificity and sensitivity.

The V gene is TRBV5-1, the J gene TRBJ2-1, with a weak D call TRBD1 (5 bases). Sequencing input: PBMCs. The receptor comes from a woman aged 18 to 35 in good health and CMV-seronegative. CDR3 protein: CASSLEAGLDEQFF. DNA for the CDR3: TGCGCCAGCAGCTTGGAGGCAGGGTTGGATGAGCAGTTCTTC.